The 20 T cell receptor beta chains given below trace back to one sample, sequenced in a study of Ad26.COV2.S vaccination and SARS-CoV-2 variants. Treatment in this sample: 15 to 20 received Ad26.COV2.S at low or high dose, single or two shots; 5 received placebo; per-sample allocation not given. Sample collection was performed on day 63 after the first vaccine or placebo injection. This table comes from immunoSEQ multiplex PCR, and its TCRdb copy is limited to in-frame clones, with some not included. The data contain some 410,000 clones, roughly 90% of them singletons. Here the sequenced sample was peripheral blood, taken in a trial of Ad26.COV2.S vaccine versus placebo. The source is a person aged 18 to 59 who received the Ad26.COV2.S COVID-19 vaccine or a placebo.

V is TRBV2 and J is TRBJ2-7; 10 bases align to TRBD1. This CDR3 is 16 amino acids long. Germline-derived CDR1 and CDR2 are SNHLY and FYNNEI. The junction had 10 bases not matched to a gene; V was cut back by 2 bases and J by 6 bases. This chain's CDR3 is CASSEYRGTGAAEQYF. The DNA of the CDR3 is TGTGCCAGCAGTGAATACCGTGGGACAGGGGCGGCCGAGCAGTACTTC.

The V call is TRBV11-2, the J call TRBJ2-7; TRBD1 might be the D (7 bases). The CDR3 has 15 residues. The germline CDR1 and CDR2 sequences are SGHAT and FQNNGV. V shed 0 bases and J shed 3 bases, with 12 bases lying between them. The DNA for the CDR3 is TGTGCCAGCAGCTTAGAGGGAGGACAGGTCTACGAGCAGTACTTC. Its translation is CASSLEGGQVYEQYF.

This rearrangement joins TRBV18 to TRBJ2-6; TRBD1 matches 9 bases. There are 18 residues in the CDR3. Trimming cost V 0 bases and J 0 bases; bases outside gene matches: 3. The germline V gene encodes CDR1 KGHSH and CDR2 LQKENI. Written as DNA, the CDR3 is TGTGCCAGCTCACCACCGGGACAGGGAAGCTCTGGGGCCAACGTCCTGACTTTC. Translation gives CASSPPGQGSSGANVLTF.

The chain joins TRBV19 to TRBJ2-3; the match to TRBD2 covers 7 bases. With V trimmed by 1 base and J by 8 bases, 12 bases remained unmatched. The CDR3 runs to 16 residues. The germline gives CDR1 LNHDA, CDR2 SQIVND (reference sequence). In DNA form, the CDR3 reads TGTGCCAGTAGTATAGGGCTAGCGGCTTCGCAGTCTACGCAGTATTTT. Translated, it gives CASSIGLAASQSTQYF.

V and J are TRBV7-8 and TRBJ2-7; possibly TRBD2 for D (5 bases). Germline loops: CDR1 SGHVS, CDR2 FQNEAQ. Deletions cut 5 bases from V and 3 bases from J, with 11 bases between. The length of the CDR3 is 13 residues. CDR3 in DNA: TGTGCCAGCAGCCGTACTAGAGACTACGAGCAGTACTTC. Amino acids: CASSRTRDYEQYF.

CDR3 nucleotide sequence: TGTGCCAGCAGCCTCGGGACTAGCCTCTCATGGGGGCAGTTCTTC. The encoded protein is CASSLGTSLSWGQFF. The gene calls are TRBV7-2 and TRBJ2-1; 9 nucleotides match TRBD2. J gave up 12 bases and V 5 bases, and 14 bases lay outside the gene matches. Germline V CDR1 and CDR2: SGHTA, FQGNSA. The CDR3 runs 15 residues.

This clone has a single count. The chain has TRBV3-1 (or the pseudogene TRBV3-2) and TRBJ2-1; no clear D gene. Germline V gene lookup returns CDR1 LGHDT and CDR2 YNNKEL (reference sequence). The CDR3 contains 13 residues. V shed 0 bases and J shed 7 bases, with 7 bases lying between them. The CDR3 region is CASSQDYPNEQFF. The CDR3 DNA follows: TGTGCCAGCAGCCAAGATTACCCGAATGAGCAGTTCTTC.

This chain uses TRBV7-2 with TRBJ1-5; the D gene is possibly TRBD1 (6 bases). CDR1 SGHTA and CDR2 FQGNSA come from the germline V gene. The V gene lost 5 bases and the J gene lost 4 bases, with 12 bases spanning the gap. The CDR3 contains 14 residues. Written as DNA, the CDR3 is TGTGCCAGCAGCCTGATGGACAGAAATCAGCCCCAGCATTTT. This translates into CASSLMDRNQPQHF.

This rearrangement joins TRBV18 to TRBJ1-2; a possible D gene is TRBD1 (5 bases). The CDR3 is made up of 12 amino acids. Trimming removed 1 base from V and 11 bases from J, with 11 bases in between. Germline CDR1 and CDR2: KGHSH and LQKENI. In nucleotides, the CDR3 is TGTGCCAGCTCACCACTGAAGGGGTTTTACACCTTC. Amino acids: CASSPLKGFYTF.

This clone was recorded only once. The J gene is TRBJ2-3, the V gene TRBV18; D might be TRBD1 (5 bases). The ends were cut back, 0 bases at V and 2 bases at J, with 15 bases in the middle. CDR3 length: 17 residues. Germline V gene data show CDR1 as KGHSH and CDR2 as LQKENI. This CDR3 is CASSPPKSTGFTDTQYF. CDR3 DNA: TGTGCCAGCTCACCACCGAAAAGCACAGGCTTCACAGATACGCAGTATTTT.

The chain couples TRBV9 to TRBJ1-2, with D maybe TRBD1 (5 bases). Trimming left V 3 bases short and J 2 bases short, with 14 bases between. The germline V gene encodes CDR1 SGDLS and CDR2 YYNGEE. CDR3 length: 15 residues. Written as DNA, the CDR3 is TGTGCCAGCAGCGGGGCGGGACGGATAAACTATGGCTACACCTTC. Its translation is CASSGAGRINYGYTF.

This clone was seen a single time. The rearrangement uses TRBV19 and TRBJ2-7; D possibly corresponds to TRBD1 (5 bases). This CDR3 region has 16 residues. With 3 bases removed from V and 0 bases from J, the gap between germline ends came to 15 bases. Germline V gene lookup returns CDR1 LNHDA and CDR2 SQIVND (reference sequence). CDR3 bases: TGTGCCAGTAGTATGGGCCTGGGGCAGATCTCCTACGAGCAGTACTTC. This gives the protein CASSMGLGQISYEQYF.

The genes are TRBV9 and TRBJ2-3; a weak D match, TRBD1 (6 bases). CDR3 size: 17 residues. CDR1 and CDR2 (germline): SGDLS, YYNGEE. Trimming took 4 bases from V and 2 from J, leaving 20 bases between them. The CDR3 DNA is TGTGCCAGCAGCCCGATGACAGGTACTTTTTACACAGATACGCAGTATTTT. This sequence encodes CASSPMTGTFYTDTQYF.

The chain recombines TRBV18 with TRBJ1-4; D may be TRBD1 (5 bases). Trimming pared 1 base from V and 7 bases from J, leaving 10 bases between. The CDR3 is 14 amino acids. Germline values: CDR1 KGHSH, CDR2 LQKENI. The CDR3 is CASSPQGIREKLFF. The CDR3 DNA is TGTGCCAGCTCACCACAGGGGATCCGTGAAAAACTGTTTTTT.

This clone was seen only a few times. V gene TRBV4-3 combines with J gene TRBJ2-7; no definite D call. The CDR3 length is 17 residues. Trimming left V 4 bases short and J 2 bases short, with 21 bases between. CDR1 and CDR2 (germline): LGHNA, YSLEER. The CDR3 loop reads CASSPSLAGPKTYEQYF. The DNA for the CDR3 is TGCGCCAGCAGCCCAAGCCTCGCTGGCCCCAAAACCTACGAGCAGTACTTC.

The CDR3 DNA reads as TGTGCCAGCAGTTACTCTGGCCTGACGAACACCGGGGAGCTGTTTTTT. It encodes CASSYSGLTNTGELFF. The rearrangement uses TRBV6-5 and TRBJ2-2; D gene unclear. Trimming removed 0 bases from V and 0 bases from J, with 8 bases in between. The CDR3 has 16 amino acids. Germline V lookup: CDR1 MNHEY, CDR2 SVGAGI.

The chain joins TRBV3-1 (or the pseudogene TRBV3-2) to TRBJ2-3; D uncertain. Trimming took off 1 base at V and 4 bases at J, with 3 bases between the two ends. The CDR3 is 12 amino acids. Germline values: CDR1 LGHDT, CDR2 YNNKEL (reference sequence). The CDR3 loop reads CASSQGSDTQYF. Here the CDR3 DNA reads TGTGCCAGCAGCCAAGGATCAGATACGCAGTATTTT.

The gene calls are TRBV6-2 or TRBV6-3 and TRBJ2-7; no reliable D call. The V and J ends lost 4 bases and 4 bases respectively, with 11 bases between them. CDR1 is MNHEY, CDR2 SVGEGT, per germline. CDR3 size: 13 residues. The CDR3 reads CASSFSSSYEQYF. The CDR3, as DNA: TGTGCCAGCAGTTTCTCCTCGAGTTACGAGCAGTACTTC.

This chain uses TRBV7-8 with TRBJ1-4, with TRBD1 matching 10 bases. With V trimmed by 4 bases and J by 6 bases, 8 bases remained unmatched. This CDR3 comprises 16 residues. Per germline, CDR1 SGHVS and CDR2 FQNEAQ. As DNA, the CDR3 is TGTGCCAGCAGCTCTTCCCCGACAGGGGGCTATGAAAAACTGTTTTTT. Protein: CASSSSPTGGYEKLFF.

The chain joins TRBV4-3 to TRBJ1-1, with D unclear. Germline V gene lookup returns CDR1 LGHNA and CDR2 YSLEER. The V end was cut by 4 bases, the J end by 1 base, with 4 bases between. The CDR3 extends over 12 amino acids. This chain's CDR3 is CASSRTNTEAFF. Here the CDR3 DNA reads TGCGCCAGCAGCCGGACGAACACTGAAGCTTTCTTT.